Following are 24 T cell receptor beta chains from one sample sequenced in a study of blood T cell repertoires in COVID-19. TCRdb keeps only in-frame clones here, not all; method: immunoSEQ multiplex PCR. The table lists a few hundred thousand clones, over 85% of them singletons. The material sequenced was peripheral blood. The receptor set was obtained from a woman aged 25 to 39 with COVID-19, enrolled during active disease.

The chain uses TRBV2 and TRBJ2-3; TRBD2 matches 7 bases. Unmatched junction bases numbered 3, after V lost 6 bases and J lost 3 bases. From germline, CDR1 is SNHLY and CDR2 FYNNEI. The CDR3 runs to 13 residues. The CDR3 sequence is CASSSGVTDTQYF. CDR3 DNA: TGTGCCAGCAGCAGCGGGGTTACAGATACGCAGTATTTT. The full variable domain, with the rest looked up from reference TRBV2 and TRBJ2-3, is EPEVTQTPSHQVTQMGQEVILRCVPISNHLYFYWYRQILGQKVEFLVSFYNNEISEKSEIFDDQFSVERPDGSNFTLKIRSTKLEDSAMYFCASSSGVTDTQYFGPGTRLTVL.

V and J are TRBV7-9 and TRBJ1-2, with 7 bases that match TRBD1. The V gene's germline CDR1 is SEHNR and CDR2 FQNEAQ (reference sequence). The CDR3 spans 17 residues. Losses at the gene ends were 1 base for V and 3 bases for J; bases not matched to a gene: 11. The CDR3 coding sequence is TGTGCCAGCAGCTTAGGGGCCCCCCTCCAGGGGGACTATGGCTACACCTTC. This translates into CASSLGAPLQGDYGYTF.

This clone was recorded only once. V is TRBV3-1 (or the pseudogene TRBV3-2) and J is TRBJ1-4; TRBD1 agrees at 7 bases. The germline V gene has CDR1 LGHDT and CDR2 YNNKEL (reference sequence). After removal of 4 bases from V and 7 bases from J, the junction contained 6 bases not matched to a gene. The CDR3 runs 14 residues. The CDR3 region has the DNA TGTGCCAGCAGCCGTGAGGGGGCGGGTGAAAAACTGTTTTTT. It specifies CASSREGAGEKLFF.

This chain joins TRBV29-1 and TRBJ2-2; D gene uncertain. The CDR3 covers 14 residues. Trimming left V 7 bases short and J 0 bases short, with 12 bases between. Germline V lookup: CDR1 SQVTM, CDR2 ANQGSEA. The CDR3 loop is CSATGSSNTGELFF. DNA for the CDR3: TGCAGCGCCACCGGGTCGTCGAACACCGGGGAGCTGTTTTTT.

A few counts support this clone. This chain joins TRBV18 and TRBJ2-7, with 10 bases fitting TRBD1. Germline V gene data show CDR1 as KGHSH and CDR2 as LQKENI. The length of the CDR3 is 16 residues. The V segment lost 4 bases and the J segment 1 base; nucleotides outside the gene matches: 7. CDR3 bases: TGTGCCAGCTCACGGACAGGGGGTCTTAATTCCTACGAGCAGTACTTC. This translates into CASSRTGGLNSYEQYF.

This clone was seen a single time. J is TRBJ1-2 and V is TRBV6-5; 8 bases line up with TRBD1. V was pared by 7 bases and J by 4 bases, with 11 bases of the junction left unmatched. This CDR3 comprises 15 residues. Looked up from germline, CDR1 is MNHEY and CDR2 is SVGAGI. This CDR3 is CASTEALGQGYGYTF. CDR3 nucleotides: TGTGCCAGCACAGAGGCCCTCGGACAGGGCTATGGCTACACCTTC.

The chain couples TRBV19 to TRBJ2-5, with TRBD2 matching 8 bases. CDR1 LNHDA and CDR2 SQIVND come from the germline V gene (reference sequence). Losses at the gene ends were 5 bases for V and 2 bases for J; bases not matched to a gene: 10. This CDR3 comprises 16 residues. Here the CDR3 reads CASSPRSGGEQETQYF. CDR3 DNA sequence: TGTGCCAGTAGTCCTAGGTCGGGAGGGGAGCAAGAGACCCAGTACTTC.

The genes are TRBV5-1 and TRBJ2-3, with a weak D call TRBD2 (5 bases). Germline V CDR1 and CDR2: SGHRS, YFSETQ. Trimming pared 0 bases from V and 6 bases from J, leaving 11 bases between. This CDR3 has 14 residues. The CDR3 loop reads CASSLGTSGDTQYF. The CDR3 DNA sequence: TGCGCCAGCAGCTTGGGGACTTCGGGTGATACGCAGTATTTT.

This clone was recorded a few times. This chain joins TRBV15 and TRBJ1-3, with D perhaps TRBD1 (5 bases). The CDR3 consists of 12 residues. Germline assignment: CDR1 LNHNV and CDR2 YYDKDF (reference sequence). Deletions cut 7 bases from V and 8 bases from J, with 12 bases between. The chain's CDR3 is CATKGRRDTIYF. CDR3 coding DNA: TGTGCCACCAAGGGGCGCAGGGACACCATATATTTT.

The chain has TRBV9 and TRBJ2-1; TRBD1 is a possible D gene (6 bases). The length of the CDR3 is 14 residues. Trimming removed 0 bases at V and 7 bases at J, with 11 bases between. Germline lookup yields CDR1 SGDLS and CDR2 YYNGEE. This CDR3 is CASSVAGTSNEQFF. The CDR3 DNA reads as TGTGCCAGCAGCGTAGCTGGGACATCGAATGAGCAGTTCTTC.

The genes are TRBV29-1 and TRBJ1-5, with D unresolved. Germline CDR1 reads SQVTM; CDR2 reads ANQGSEA. V dropped 6 bases and J dropped 4 bases, with 10 bases sitting between them. The CDR3 has 12 residues. CDR3 coding DNA: TGCAGCGTCCGGACGGGGAATCAGCCCCAGCATTTT. Its translation is CSVRTGNQPQHF.

V usage is TRBV19 and J usage is TRBJ1-3, with TRBD1 matching over 9 bases. The CDR3 loop spans 14 amino acids. Germline V gene data show CDR1 as LNHDA and CDR2 as SQIVND (reference sequence). The V gene end was trimmed by 3 bases and the J gene end by 8 bases; junction bases not matched to a gene: 5. CDR3 in amino acids: CASSIGDRADTIYF. DNA for the CDR3: TGTGCCAGTAGTATCGGGGACAGGGCGGACACCATATATTTT.

This clone was counted a few times. This chain uses TRBV29-1 with TRBJ1-2; D gene uncertain. Trimming pared 4 bases from V and 6 bases from J, leaving 9 bases between. Germline V lookup: CDR1 SQVTM, CDR2 ANQGSEA. The CDR3 contains 11 residues. CDR3 protein: CSVALAHGYTF. CDR3 DNA: TGCAGCGTTGCGTTGGCCCATGGCTACACCTTC.

This clone was picked up one time. V and J are TRBV5-1 and TRBJ2-6; D may be TRBD2 (5 bases). V lost 4 bases, J lost 0 bases, and 17 bases lay in between. The CDR3 sequence is 18 residues long. In germline, CDR1 is SGHRS, CDR2 YFSETQ. The CDR3 bases are TGCGCCAGCAGCCCGAGGATTCCGGGAATCTCTGGGGCCAACGTCCTGACTTTC. Amino acid sequence: CASSPRIPGISGANVLTF.

The J gene is TRBJ2-3, the V gene TRBV27; 7 bases match TRBD1. After removal of 5 bases from V and 7 bases from J, the junction contained 12 bases not matched to a gene. The CDR3 sequence is 15 residues long. CDR1 is MNHEY, CDR2 SMNVEV, per germline (reference sequence). The DNA of the CDR3 is TGTGCCAGCAGTCCGGGACAGAGCGTATGGTATACGCAGTATTTT. This translates into CASSPGQSVWYTQYF.

The chain carries TRBV6-5 and TRBJ2-1; possible D gene TRBD2, 7 bases. V shed 2 bases and J shed 8 bases, with 19 bases lying between them. CDR1 is MNHEY and CDR2 is SVGAGI in the germline V gene. The CDR3 covers 16 residues. CDR3 coding DNA: TGTGCCAGCAGTTACGCTATGGGGGGGGCCTCCGATGAGCAGTTCTTC. Encoded protein: CASSYAMGGASDEQFF.

The chain combines TRBV16 with TRBJ2-1; 8 nucleotides match TRBD1. V trimming: 5 bases; J trimming: 4 bases; junction bases outside the gene matches: 13. This CDR3 spans 17 amino acids. Germline-derived CDR1 and CDR2 are KGHSY and FQNENV. The CDR3 loop is CASSWPLTGAPYNEQFF. CDR3 DNA sequence: TGTGCCAGCAGCTGGCCTTTGACAGGGGCTCCTTACAATGAGCAGTTCTTC.

The chain carries TRBV2 and TRBJ1-1; D is unclear. V lost 4 bases and J 5 bases, leaving 8 bases between the germline ends. The CDR3 loop spans 12 amino acids. Germline V gene sequence: CDR1 SNHLY, CDR2 FYNNEI. The CDR3 nucleotides read TGTGCCAGCAGTGTTTTGAGGACTGAAGCTTTCTTT. This sequence encodes CASSVLRTEAFF.

The chain is built from TRBV2 and TRBJ1-2; tentative D call: TRBD1 (5 bases). In germline, CDR1 is SNHLY, CDR2 FYNNEI. Trimming left V 8 bases short and J 9 bases short, with 19 bases between. CDR3 size: 13 residues. The CDR3 nucleotides are TGTGCCAGCCAAAGGGGTGTTTCAAATAGCTACACCTTC. It codes for CASQRGVSNSYTF.

The count of this clone is one. This chain joins TRBV19 and TRBJ1-6; D is uncertain. The CDR3 is made up of 14 amino acids. In germline, CDR1 is LNHDA, CDR2 SQIVND (reference sequence). V shed 2 bases and J shed 10 bases, with 12 bases lying between them. In nucleotides, the CDR3 is TGTGCCAGTAGTATACTGGGTCTCGGGTCACCCCTCCACTTT. Encoded protein: CASSILGLGSPLHF.

The rearrangement links TRBV20-1 to TRBJ1-1; D not resolved. Germline CDR1 is DFQATT and CDR2 is SNEGSKA (reference sequence). V lost 4 bases and J lost 3, with 6 bases in between. This CDR3 spans 11 amino acids. CDR3 residues: CSATIHTEAFF. The CDR3 coding sequence is TGCAGTGCTACCATTCACACTGAAGCTTTCTTT.

This chain links TRBV3-1 (or the pseudogene TRBV3-2) with TRBJ2-1; the match to TRBD1 covers 7 bases. The CDR3 totals 14 residues. Germline V lookup: CDR1 LGHDT, CDR2 YNNKEL (reference sequence). Unmatched junction bases numbered 6, after V lost 0 bases and J lost 10 bases. The CDR3 DNA follows: TGTGCCAGCAGCCAAGATCGGACCAGGGGGGAGCAGTTCTTC. Residues: CASSQDRTRGEQFF.

The J gene is TRBJ2-5, the V gene TRBV10-3; the D is unclear. Germline CDR1 reads ENHRY; CDR2 reads SYGVKD. V was trimmed by 3 bases and J by 5 bases, leaving 4 bases between them. This CDR3 is built from 11 residues. CDR3: CAISDAETQYF. For the CDR3, the DNA is TGTGCCATCAGTGACGCGGAGACCCAGTACTTC.

The chain employs TRBV7-8 and TRBJ1-5; 7 bases agree with TRBD1. CDR1 SGHVS and CDR2 FQNEAQ come from the germline V gene. Trimming cost V 5 bases and J 4 bases; bases outside gene matches: 8. This CDR3 has 15 amino acids. The CDR3 sequence is CASSGLRDRNQPQHF. DNA of the CDR3: TGTGCCAGCAGCGGGCTCCGGGACAGAAATCAGCCCCAGCATTTT.